This record looks at one T cell receptor beta chain sequence and its context. In the original analysis: Researchers report that nucleated cell counts were estimated from reference gene primer amplification. Only in-frame clones appear in the TCRdb table, and some are missing; sequencing was by immunoSEQ multiplex PCR. Clone size and V and J calls were adopted from that table, with D and trimming inferred from the DNA. The repertoire holds about 210,000 clones, with about 87% as singletons. The entry originates in a study of blood T cell repertoires in COVID-19. Germline trimming cut 0 bases from V and 3 bases from J; bases unmatched to any gene: 7. The CDR3 extends over 17 amino acids. Germline V gives CDR1 SGHRS, CDR2 YFSETQ.

This receptor was obtained from a man aged 55 to 70 with acute or convalescent COVID-19. This rearrangement joins TRBV5-1 to TRBJ1-4; TRBD1 matches 8 bases. Input material: peripheral blood. CDR3 residues: CASSLAPGGYSNEKLFF. The CDR3 DNA reads as TGCGCCAGCAGCTTGGCCCCAGGGGGCTATTCTAATGAAAAACTGTTTTTT.